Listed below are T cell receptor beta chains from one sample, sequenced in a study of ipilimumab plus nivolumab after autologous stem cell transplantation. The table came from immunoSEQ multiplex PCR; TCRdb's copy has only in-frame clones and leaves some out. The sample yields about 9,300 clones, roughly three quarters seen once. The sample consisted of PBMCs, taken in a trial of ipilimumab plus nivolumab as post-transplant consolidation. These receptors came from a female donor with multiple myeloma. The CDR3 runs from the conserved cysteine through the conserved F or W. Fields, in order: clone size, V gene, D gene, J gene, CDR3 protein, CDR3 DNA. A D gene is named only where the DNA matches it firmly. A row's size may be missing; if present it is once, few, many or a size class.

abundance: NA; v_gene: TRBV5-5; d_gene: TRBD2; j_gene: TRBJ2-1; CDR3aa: CASRTEGGSSYNEQFF; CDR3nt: TGTGCCAGCAGAACGGAAGGCGGGAGCTCCTACAATGAGCAGTTCTTC
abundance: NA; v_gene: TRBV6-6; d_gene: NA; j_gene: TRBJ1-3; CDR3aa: CASSYGGVSGNTIYF; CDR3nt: TGTGCCAGCAGTTACGGCGGAGTCTCTGGAAACACCATATATTTT
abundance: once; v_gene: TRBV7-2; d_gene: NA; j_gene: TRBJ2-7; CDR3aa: CASSPPLGEQYF; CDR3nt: TGTGCCAGCAGCCCCCCCTTAGGCGAGCAGTACTTC
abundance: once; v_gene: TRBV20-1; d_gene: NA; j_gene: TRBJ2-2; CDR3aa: CSAELGRELFF; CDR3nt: TGCAGTGCGGAGCTAGGTCGGGAGCTGTTTTTT
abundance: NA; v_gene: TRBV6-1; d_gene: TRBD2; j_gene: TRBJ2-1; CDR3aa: CASRLAGSSYNEQFF; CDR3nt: TGTGCCAGCAGACTAGCGGGGAGCTCCTACAATGAGCAGTTCTTC
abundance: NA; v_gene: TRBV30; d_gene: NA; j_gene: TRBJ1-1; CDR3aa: CASERNTEAFF; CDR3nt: TGTGCCTCCGAGCGGAACACTGAAGCTTTCTTT
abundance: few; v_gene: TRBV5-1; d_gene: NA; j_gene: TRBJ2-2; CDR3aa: CASSSPRGGGRYTGELFF; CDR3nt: TGCGCCAGCAGCTCACCCCGGGGAGGGGGCCGGTACACCGGGGAGCTGTTTTTT
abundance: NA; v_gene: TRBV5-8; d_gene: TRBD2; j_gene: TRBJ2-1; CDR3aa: CASSLEGLADDNEQFF; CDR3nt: TGTGCCAGCAGCTTGGAGGGACTAGCGGACGACAATGAGCAGTTCTTC
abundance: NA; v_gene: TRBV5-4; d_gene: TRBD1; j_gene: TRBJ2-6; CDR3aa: CASSLPRTGLDSGANVLTF; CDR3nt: TGTGCCAGCAGCTTGCCCCGGACAGGGCTGGATTCTGGGGCCAACGTCCTGACTTTC
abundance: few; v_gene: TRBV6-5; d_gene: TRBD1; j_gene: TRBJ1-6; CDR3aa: CASSLGQGATPLHF; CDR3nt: TGTGCCAGCAGCCTCGGACAGGGTGCCACACCCCTCCACTTT
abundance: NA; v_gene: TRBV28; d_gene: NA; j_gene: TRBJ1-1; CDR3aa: CASSLLGGWGTEAFF; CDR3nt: TGTGCCAGCAGTTTACTCGGGGGCTGGGGCACTGAAGCTTTCTTT
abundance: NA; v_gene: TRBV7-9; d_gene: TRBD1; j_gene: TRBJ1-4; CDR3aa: CASSPEGQWREREKLFF; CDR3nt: TGTGCCAGCAGCCCCGAGGGACAGTGGAGGGAGAGGGAAAAACTGTTTTTT
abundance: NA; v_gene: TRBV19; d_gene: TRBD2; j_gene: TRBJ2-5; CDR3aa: CASSIKAGVETQYF; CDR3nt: TGTGCCAGTAGTATTAAAGCGGGAGTTGAGACCCAGTACTTC
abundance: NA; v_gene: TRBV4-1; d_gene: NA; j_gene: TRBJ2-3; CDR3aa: CASSLGTFSTDTQYF; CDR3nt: TGCGCCAGCAGCCTAGGGACTTTTAGCACAGATACGCAGTATTTT
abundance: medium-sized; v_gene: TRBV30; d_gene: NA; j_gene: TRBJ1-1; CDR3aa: CAWTGHMNTEAFF; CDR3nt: TGTGCCTGGACGGGACACATGAACACTGAAGCTTTCTTT
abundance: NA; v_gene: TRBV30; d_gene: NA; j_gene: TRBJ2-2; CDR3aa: CAWRGYYTGELFF; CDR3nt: TGTGCCTGGAGGGGTTATTACACCGGGGAGCTGTTTTTT
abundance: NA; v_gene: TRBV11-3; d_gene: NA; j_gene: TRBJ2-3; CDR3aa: CASSLGRGSYTDTQYF; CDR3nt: TGTGCCAGCAGCTTAGGTAGGGGATCCTACACAGATACGCAGTATTTT
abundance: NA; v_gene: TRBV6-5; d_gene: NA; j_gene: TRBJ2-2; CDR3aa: CASSKSTGSGELFF; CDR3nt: TGTGCCAGCAGTAAATCTACAGGATCCGGGGAGCTGTTTTTT
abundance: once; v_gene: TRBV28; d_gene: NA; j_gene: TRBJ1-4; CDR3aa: CASSFGRGEVITEKLFF; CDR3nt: TGTGCCAGCAGTTTTGGGAGGGGGGAGGTAATAACTGAAAAACTGTTTTTT
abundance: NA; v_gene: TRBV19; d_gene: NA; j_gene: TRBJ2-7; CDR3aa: CASRLESEQYF; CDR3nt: TGTGCCAGTCGGTTGGAGTCCGAGCAGTACTTC
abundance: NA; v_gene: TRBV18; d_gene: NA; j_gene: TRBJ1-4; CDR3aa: CASSPGLNEKLFF; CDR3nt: TGTGCCAGCTCACCAGGGCTTAATGAAAAACTGTTTTTT
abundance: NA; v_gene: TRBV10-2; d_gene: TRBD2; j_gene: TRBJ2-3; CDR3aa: CASSDQSGRSADTQYF; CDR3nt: TGCGCCAGCAGTGACCAGAGCGGGAGATCGGCAGATACGCAGTATTTT
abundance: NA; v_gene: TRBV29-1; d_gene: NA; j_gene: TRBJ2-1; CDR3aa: CSVEAGVKQFF; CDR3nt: TGCAGCGTTGAAGCAGGGGTCAAGCAGTTCTTC
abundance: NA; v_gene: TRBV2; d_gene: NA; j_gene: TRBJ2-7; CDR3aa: CASSPDSPSQEQYF; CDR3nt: TGTGCCAGCAGCCCGGACAGCCCAAGTCAAGAGCAGTACTTC
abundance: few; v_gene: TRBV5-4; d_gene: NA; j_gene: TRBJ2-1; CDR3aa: CASSLVFDTPNEQFF; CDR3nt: TGTGCCAGCAGCTTGGTTTTCGACACCCCCAATGAGCAGTTCTTC
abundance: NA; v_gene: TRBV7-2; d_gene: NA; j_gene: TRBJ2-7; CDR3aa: CASSFPPSEQYF; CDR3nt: TGTGCCAGCAGCTTCCCCCCGTCAGAGCAGTACTTC
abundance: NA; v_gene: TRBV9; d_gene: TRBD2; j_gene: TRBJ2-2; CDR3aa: CASSVGTSGSNTGELFF; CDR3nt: TGTGCCAGCAGCGTTGGGACTAGCGGGAGTAACACCGGGGAGCTGTTTTTT
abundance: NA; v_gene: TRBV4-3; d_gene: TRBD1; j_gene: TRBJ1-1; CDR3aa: CASSQQHRDRKAFF; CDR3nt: TGCGCCAGCAGCCAACAACACCGGGACAGGAAAGCTTTCTTT
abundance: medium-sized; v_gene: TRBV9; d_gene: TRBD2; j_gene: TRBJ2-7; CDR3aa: CASSGTGLAGDYEQYF; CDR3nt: TGTGCCAGCAGCGGAACGGGACTAGCGGGAGACTACGAGCAGTACTTC
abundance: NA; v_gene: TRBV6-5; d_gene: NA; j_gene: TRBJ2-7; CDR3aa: CASSNTGTPYEQYF; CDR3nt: TGTGCCAGCAGTAACACAGGGACCCCCTACGAGCAGTACTTC
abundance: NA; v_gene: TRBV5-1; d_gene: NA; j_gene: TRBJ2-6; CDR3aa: CASSLVSGANVLTF; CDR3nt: TGCGCCAGCAGCCTGGTCTCTGGGGCCAACGTCCTGACTTTC
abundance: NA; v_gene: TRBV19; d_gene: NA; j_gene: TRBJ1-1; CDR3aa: CASSIAGSSLNTEAFF; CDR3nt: TGTGCCAGTAGTATAGCGGGGTCCAGCCTGAACACTGAAGCTTTCTTT
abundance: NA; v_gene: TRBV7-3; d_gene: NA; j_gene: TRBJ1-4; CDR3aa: CASSSPTTGLKKSTNEKLFF; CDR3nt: TGTGCCAGCAGCTCCCCAACTACAGGTCTGAAAAAGTCAACTAATGAAAAACTGTTTTTT
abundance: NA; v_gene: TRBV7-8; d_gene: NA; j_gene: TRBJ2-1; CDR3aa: CASSLAEGSYNEQFF; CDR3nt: TGTGCCAGCAGCTTAGCGGAGGGCTCCTACAATGAGCAGTTCTTC
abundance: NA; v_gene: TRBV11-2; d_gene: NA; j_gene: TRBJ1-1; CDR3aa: CASSLSRDTEAFF; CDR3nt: TGTGCCAGCAGCTTGTCCAGGGACACTGAAGCTTTCTTT
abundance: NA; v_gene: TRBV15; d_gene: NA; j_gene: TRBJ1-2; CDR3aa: CATSREAEYYGYTF; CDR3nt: TGTGCCACCAGCAGAGAGGCAGAATACTATGGCTACACCTTC
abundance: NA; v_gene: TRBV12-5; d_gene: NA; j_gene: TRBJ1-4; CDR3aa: CASVPRGTGFF; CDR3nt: TGTGCTAGTGTTCCGCGGGGGACGGGGTTTTTT
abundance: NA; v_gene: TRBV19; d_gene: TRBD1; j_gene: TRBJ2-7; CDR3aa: CASSRTGDYEQYF; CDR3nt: TGTGCCAGTAGTAGGACAGGGGACTACGAGCAGTACTTC
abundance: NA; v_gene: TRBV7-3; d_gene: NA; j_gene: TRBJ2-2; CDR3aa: CASSFTQGGELFF; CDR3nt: TGTGCCAGCAGCTTCACCCAGGGCGGGGAGCTGTTTTTT
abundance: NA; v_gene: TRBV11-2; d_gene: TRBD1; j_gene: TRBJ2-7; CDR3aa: CASSLVQDRGLREQYF; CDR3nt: TGTGCCAGCAGCTTAGTACAGGACAGGGGACTTCGCGAGCAGTACTTC
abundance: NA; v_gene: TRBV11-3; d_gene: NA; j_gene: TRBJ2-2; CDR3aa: CASSLDGTLTGELFF; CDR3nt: TGTGCCAGCAGCTTGGACGGGACACTTACCGGGGAGCTGTTTTTT
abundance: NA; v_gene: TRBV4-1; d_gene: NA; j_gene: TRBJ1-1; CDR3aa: CASSQAQEDFTEAFF; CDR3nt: TGCGCCAGCAGCCAAGCTCAGGAGGACTTCACTGAAGCTTTCTTT
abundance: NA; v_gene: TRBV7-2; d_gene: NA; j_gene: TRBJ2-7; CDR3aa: CASSSFVGTTYEQYF; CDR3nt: TGTGCCAGCAGCTCGTTCGTCGGCACTACCTACGAGCAGTACTTC
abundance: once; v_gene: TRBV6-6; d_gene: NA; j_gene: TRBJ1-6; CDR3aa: CASSREPFGSPLHF; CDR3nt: TGTGCCAGCAGTAGGGAACCTTTCGGTTCACCCCTCCACTTT
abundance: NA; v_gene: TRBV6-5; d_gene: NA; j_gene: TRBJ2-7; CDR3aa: CASSPSSYEQYF; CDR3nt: TGTGCCAGCAGCCCTAGCTCCTACGAGCAGTACTTC
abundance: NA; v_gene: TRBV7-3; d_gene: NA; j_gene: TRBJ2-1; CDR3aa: CASSPQPGIYNEQFF; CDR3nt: TGTGCCAGCAGCCCTCAGCCCGGGATCTACAATGAGCAGTTCTTC
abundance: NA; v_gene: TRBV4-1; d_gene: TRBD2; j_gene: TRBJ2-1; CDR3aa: CASSQVGGRIPYNEQFF; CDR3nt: TGCGCCAGCAGCCAAGTGGGAGGGAGGATCCCCTACAATGAGCAGTTCTTC
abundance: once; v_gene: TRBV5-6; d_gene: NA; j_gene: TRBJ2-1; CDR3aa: CASSGQSYNEQFF; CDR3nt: TGTGCCAGCAGCGGACAGTCCTACAATGAGCAGTTCTTC
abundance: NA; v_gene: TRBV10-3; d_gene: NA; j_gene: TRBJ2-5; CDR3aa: CAISDSPKGSEGETQYF; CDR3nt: TGTGCCATCAGTGATTCTCCTAAAGGGTCCGAGGGAGAGACCCAGTACTTC